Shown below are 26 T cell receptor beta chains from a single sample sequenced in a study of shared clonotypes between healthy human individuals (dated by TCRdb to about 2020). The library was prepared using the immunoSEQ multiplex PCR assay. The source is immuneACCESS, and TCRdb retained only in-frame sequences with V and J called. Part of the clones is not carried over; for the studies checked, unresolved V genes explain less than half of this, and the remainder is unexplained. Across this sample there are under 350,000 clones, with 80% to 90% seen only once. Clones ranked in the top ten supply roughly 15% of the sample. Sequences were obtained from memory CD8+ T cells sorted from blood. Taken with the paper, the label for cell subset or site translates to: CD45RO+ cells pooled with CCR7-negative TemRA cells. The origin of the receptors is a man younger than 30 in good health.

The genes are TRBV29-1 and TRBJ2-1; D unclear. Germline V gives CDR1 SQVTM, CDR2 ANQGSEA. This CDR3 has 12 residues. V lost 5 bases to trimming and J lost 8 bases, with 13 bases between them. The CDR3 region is CSVSLGGDEQFF. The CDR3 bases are TGCAGCGTTTCATTGGGTGGGGATGAGCAGTTCTTC.

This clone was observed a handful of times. The CDR3 sequence: CASSLGGVEQYF. DNA of the CDR3: TGTGCCAGCAGCTTAGGCGGGGTCGAGCAGTACTTC. The chain recombines TRBV7-2 with TRBJ2-7; D possibly corresponds to TRBD2 (6 bases). Germline V gene data show CDR1 as SGHTA and CDR2 as FQGNSA. Trimming pared 1 base from V and 6 bases from J, leaving 7 bases between. This CDR3 region has 12 residues.

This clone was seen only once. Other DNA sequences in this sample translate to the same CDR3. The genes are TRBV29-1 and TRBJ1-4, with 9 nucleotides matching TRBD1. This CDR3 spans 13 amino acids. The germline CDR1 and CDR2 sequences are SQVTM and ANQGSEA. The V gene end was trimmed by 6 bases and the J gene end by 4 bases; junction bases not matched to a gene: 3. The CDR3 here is CSVPGQGNEKLFF. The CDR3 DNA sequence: TGCAGCGTCCCGGGACAGGGTAATGAAAAACTGTTTTTT.

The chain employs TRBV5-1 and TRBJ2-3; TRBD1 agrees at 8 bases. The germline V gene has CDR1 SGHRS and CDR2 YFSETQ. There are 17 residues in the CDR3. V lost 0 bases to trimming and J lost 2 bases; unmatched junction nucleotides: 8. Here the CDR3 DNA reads TGCGCCAGCAGCTTGGTATGGCAGGGGGCGATCACAGATACGCAGTATTTT. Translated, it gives CASSLVWQGAITDTQYF.

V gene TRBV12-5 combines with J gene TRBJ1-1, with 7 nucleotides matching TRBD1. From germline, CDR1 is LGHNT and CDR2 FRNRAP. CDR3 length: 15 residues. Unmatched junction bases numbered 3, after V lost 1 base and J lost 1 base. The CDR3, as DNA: TGTGCTAGTGGTTTGGGAGGGACAGCGAACACTGAAGCTTTCTTT. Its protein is CASGLGGTANTEAFF.

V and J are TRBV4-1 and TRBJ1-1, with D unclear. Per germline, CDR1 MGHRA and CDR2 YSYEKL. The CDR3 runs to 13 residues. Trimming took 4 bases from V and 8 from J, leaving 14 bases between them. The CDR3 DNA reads TGCGCCAGCAGCCCTACCTTAATTCGAGAAGCTTTCTTT. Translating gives CASSPTLIREAFF.

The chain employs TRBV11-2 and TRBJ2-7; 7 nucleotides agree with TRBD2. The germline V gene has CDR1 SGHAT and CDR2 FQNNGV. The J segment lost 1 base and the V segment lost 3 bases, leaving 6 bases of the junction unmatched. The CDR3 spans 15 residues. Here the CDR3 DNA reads TGTGCCAGCAGCTTTGGGGGAGGGGTATCCTACGAGCAGTACTTC. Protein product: CASSFGGGVSYEQYF. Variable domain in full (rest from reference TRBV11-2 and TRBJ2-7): EAGVAQSPRYKIIEKRQSVAFWCNPISGHATLYWYQQILGQGPKLLIQFQNNGVVDDSQLPKDRFSAERLKGVDSTLKIQPAKLEDSAVYLCASSFGGGVSYEQYFGPGTRLTVT.

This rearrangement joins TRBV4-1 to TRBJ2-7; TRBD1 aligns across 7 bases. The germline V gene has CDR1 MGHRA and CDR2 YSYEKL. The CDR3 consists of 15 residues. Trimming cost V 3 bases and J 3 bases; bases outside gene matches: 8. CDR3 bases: TGCGCCAGCAGCCAGTCTCGTACAGGGGACTACGAGCAGTACTTC. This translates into CASSQSRTGDYEQYF.

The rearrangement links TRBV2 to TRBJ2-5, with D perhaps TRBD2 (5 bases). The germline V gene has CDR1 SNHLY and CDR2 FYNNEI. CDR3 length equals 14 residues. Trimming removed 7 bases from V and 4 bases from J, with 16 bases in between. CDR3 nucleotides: TGTGCCAGCACCGAGGAGTCGGGGAGAGAGACCCAGTACTTC. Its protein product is CASTEESGRETQYF.

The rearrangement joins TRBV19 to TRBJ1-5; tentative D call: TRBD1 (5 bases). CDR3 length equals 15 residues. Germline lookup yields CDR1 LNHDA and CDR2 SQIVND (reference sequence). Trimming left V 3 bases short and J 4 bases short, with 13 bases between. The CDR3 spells CASSMFSGGNQPQHF. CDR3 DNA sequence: TGTGCCAGTAGTATGTTTAGTGGGGGGAATCAGCCCCAGCATTTT.

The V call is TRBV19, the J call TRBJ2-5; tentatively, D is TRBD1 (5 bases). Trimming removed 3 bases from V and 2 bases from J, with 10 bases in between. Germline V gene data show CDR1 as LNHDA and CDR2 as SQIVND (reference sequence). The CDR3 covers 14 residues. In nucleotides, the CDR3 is TGTGCCAGTAGTATCCCCAGGGATCAAGAGACCCAGTACTTC. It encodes CASSIPRDQETQYF.

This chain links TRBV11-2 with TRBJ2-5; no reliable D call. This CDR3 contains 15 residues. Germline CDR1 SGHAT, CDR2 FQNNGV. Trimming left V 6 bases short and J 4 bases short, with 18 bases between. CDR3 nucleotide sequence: TGTGCCAGCAGTTCACCATACAGTTATGTAGAGACCCAGTACTTC. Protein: CASSSPYSYVETQYF.

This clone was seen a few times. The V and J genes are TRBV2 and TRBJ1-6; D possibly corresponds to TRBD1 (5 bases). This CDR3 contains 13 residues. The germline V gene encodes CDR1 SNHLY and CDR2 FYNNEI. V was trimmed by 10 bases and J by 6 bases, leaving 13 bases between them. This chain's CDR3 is CAIPGPSNSPLHF. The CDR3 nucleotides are TGTGCCATCCCGGGACCCAGTAATTCACCCCTCCACTTT.

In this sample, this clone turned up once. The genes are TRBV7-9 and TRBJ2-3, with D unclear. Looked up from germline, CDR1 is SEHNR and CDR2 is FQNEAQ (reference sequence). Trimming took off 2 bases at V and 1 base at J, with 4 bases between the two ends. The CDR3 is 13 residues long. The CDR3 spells CASSLMGTDTQYF. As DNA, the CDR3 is TGTGCCAGCAGCTTAATGGGCACAGATACGCAGTATTTT.

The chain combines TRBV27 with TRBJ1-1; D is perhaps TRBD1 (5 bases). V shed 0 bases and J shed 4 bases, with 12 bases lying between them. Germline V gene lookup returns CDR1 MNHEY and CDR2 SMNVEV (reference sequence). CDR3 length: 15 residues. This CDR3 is CASSLSPGGGTEAFF. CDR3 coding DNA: TGTGCCAGCAGTTTATCCCCCGGGGGGGGCACTGAAGCTTTCTTT.

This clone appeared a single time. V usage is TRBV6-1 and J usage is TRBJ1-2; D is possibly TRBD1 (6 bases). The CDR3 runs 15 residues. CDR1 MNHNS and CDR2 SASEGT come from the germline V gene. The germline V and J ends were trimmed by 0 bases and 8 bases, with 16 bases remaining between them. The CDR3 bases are TGTGCCAGCAGTGAAGCCCTACAGGGAGCGGGCGGCTACACCTTC. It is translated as CASSEALQGAGGYTF.

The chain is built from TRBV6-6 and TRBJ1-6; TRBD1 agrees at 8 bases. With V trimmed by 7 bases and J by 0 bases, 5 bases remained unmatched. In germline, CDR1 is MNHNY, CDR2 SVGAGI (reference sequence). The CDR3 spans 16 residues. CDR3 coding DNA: TGTGCCAGCACCGGGACAGGTGCCTCCTATAATTCACCCCTCCACTTT. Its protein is CASTGTGASYNSPLHF.

The CDR3 protein is CASSLVAGAYQETQYF. The DNA for the CDR3 is TGTGCCAGCAGCTTAGTGGCAGGGGCTTACCAAGAGACCCAGTACTTC. This chain connects TRBV13 to TRBJ2-5, with a tentative D call TRBD1 (6 bases). With 1 base removed from V and 0 bases from J, the gap between germline ends came to 12 bases. Germline CDR1 PRHDT, CDR2 FYEKMQ (reference sequence). The CDR3 spans 16 residues.

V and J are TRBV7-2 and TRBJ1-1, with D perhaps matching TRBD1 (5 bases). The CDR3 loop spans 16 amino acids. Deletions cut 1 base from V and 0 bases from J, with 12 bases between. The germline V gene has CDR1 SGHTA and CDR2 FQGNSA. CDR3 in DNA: TGTGCCAGCAGCTTAGTTCTGGCAGGGATGAACACTGAAGCTTTCTTT. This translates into CASSLVLAGMNTEAFF.

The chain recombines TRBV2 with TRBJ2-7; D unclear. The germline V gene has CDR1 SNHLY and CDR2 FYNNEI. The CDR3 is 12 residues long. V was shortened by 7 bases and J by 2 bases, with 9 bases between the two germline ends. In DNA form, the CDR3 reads TGTGCCAGCACATCAGGTCCCTACGAGCAGTACTTC. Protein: CASTSGPYEQYF. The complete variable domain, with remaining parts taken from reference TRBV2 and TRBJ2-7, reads EPEVTQTPSHQVTQMGQEVILRCVPISNHLYFYWYRQILGQKVEFLVSFYNNEISEKSEIFDDQFSVERPDGSNFTLKIRSTKLEDSAMYFCASTSGPYEQYFGPGTRLTVT.

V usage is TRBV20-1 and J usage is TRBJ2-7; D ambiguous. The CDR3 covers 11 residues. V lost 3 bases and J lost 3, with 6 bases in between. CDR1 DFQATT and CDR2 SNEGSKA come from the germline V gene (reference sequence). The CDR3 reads CSASRVYEQYF. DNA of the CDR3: TGCAGTGCTAGTCGGGTCTACGAGCAGTACTTC.

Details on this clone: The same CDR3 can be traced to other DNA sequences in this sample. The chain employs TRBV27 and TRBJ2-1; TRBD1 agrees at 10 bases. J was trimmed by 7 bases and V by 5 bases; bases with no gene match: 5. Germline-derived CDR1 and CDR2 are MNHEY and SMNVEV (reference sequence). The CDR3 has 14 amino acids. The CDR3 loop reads CASSLDRGYNEQFF. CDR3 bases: TGTGCCAGCAGTCTGGACAGGGGGTATAATGAGCAGTTCTTC.

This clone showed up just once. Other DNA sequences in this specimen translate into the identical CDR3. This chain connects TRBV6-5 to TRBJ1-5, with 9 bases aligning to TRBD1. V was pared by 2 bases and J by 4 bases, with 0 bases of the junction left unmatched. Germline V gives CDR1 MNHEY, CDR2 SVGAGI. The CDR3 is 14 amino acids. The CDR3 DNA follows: TGTGCCAGCAGTTACGGACAGGGGAATCAGCCCCAGCATTTT. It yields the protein CASSYGQGNQPQHF.

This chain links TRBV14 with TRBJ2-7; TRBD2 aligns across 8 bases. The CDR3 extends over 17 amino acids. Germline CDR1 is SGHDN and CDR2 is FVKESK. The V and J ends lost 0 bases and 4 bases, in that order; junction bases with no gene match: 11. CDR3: CASSQDRLGLAGYEQYF. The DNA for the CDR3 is TGTGCCAGCAGCCAAGATCGTTTGGGCCTAGCGGGTTACGAGCAGTACTTC. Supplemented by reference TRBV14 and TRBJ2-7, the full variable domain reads EAGVTQFPSHSVIEKGQTVTLRCDPISGHDNLYWYRRVMGKEIKFLLHFVKESKQDESGMPNNRFLAERTGGTYSTLKVQPAELEDSGVYFCASSQDRLGLAGYEQYFGPGTRLTVT.

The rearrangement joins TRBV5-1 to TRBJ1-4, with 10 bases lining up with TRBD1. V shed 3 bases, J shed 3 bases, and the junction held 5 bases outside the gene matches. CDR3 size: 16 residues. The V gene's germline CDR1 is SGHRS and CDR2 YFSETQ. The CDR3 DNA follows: TGCGCCAGCAGCTGGGGACAGGGGCGGGCTAATGAAAAACTGTTTTTT. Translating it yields CASSWGQGRANEKLFF.

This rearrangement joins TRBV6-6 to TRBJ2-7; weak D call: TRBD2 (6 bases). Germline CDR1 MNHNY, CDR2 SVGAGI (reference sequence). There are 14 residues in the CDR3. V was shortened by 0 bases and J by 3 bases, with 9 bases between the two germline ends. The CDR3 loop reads CASSYSEGSYEQYF. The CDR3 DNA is TGTGCCAGCAGTTACTCGGAGGGCAGCTACGAGCAGTACTTC.